These 4 T cell receptor beta chains originate from one sample sequenced in a study of cytomegalovirus exposure and HLA in healthy donors. PCR involved 60 Vbeta and 13 Jbeta primers. Sequencing used immunoSEQ multiplex PCR; TCRdb keeps in-frame clones, though not all of them. This table holds about 140,000 clones, 65% to 90% found once. Sample: PBMCs. These receptors all come from a female donor in good health and CMV-seronegative.

This clone occurred once. The chain carries TRBV6-1 and TRBJ2-7; no firm D call. CDR1 is MNHNS and CDR2 is SASEGT in the germline V gene. The CDR3 runs 12 residues. Between the trimmed V and J ends, which lost 1 base and 4 bases, there was a span of 5 bases. Here the CDR3 DNA reads TGTGCCAGCAGTGAAGTATCTTACGAGCAGTACTTC. Translation: CASSEVSYEQYF.

The chain joins TRBV15 to TRBJ1-3; 9 nucleotides match TRBD1. In germline, CDR1 is LNHNV, CDR2 YYDKDF (reference sequence). The CDR3 covers 16 residues. J was trimmed by 5 bases and V by 1 base; bases with no gene match: 6. CDR3 nucleotide sequence: TGTGCCACCAGCAGAGCGCACAGGGGGCGAAGAAACACCATATATTTT. It codes for CATSRAHRGRRNTIYF. The full variable domain, completed using reference TRBV15 and TRBJ1-3, is DAMVIQNPRYQVTQFGKPVTLSCSQTLNHNVMYWYQQKSSQAPKLLFHYYDKDFNNEADTPDNFQSRRPNTSFCFLDIRSPGLGDTAMYLCATSRAHRGRRNTIYFGEGSWLTVV.

The chain joins TRBV7-2 to TRBJ2-3; 8 bases fit TRBD1. J was trimmed by 4 bases and V by 2 bases; bases with no gene match: 8. This CDR3 has 16 amino acids. Per germline, CDR1 SGHTA and CDR2 FQGNSA. In DNA form, the CDR3 reads TGTGCCAGCAGCTTACCAGGGGGCAGGATCGCAGATACGCAGTATTTT. Its protein is CASSLPGGRIADTQYF.

DNA for the CDR3: TGTGCCAGCAGTTACTCCGGACAGGGCTACAATGAGCAGTTCTTC. The encoded protein is CASSYSGQGYNEQFF. The J gene is TRBJ2-1, the V gene TRBV6-5; 8 bases line up with TRBD1. Germline CDR1 is MNHEY and CDR2 is SVGAGI. The junction had 1 base not matched to a gene; V was cut back by 0 bases and J by 3 bases. The CDR3 has 15 amino acids.